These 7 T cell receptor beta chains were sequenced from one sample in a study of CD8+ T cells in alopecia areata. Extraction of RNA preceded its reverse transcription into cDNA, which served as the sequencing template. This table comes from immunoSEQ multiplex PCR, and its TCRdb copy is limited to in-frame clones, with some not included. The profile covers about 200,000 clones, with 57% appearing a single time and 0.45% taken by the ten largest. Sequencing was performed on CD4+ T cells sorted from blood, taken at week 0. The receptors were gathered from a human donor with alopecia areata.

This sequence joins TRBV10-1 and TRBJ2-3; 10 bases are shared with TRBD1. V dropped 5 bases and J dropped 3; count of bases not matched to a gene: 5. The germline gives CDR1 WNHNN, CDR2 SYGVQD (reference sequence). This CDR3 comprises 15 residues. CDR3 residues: CASSHRQGATDTQYF. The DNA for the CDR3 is TGCGCCAGCAGTCATAGACAGGGGGCTACAGATACGCAGTATTTT.

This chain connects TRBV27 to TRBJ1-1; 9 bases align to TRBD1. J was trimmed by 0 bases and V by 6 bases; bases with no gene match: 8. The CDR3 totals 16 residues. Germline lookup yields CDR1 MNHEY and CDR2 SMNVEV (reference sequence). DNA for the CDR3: TGTGCCAGCAGCCAGCGGGACAGGGCTATGAACACTGAAGCTTTCTTT. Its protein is CASSQRDRAMNTEAFF.

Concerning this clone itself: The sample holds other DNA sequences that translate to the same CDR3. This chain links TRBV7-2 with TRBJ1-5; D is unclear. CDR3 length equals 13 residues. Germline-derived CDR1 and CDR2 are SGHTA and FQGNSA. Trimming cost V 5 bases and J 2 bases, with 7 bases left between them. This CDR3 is CASSGQGNQPQHF. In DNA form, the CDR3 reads TGTGCCAGCAGCGGTCAGGGCAATCAGCCCCAGCATTTT.

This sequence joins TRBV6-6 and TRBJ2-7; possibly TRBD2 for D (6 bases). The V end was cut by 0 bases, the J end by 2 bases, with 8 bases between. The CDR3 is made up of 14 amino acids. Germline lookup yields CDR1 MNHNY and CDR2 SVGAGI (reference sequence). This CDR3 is CASSYSSGTYEQYF. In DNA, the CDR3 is TGTGCCAGCAGTTACTCTAGCGGTACCTACGAGCAGTACTTC.

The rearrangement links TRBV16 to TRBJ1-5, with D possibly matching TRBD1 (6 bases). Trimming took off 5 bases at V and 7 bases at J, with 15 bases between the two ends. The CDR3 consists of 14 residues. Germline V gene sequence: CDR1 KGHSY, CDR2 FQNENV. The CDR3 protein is CASSWTEEAQPQHF. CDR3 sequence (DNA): TGTGCCAGCAGCTGGACAGAAGAGGCCCAGCCCCAGCATTTT.

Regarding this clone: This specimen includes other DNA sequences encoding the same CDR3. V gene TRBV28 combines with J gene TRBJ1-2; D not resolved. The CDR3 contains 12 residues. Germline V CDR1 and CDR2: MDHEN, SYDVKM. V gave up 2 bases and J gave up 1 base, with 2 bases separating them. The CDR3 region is CASSLSNYGYTF. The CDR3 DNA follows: TGTGCCAGCAGTTTAAGTAACTATGGCTACACCTTC.

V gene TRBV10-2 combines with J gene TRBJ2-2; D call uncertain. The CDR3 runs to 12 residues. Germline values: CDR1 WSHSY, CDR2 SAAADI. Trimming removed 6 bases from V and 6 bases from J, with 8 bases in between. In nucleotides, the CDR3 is TGCGCCAGCAGGGGGTACGCCGGGGAGCTGTTTTTT. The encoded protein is CASRGYAGELFF.